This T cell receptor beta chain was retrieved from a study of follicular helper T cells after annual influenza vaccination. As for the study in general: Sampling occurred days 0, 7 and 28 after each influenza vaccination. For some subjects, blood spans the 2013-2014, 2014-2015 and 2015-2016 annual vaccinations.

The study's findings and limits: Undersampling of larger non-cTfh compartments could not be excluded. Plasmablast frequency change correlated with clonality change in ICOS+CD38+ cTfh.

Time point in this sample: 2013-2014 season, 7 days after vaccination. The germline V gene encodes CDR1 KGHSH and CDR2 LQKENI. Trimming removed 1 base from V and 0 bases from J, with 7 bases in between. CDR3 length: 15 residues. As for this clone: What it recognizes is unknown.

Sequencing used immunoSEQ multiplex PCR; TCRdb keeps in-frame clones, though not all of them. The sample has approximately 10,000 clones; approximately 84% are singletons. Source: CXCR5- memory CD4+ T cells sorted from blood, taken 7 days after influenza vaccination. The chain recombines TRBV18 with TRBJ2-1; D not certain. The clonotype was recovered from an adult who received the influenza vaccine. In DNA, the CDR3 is TGTGCCAGCTCACCACAGGAGAACTCCTACAATGAGCAGTTCTTC. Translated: CASSPQENSYNEQFF.